These 9 T cell receptor beta chains originate from one sample sequenced in a study of technical replicates of blood from several donors. The method was immunoSEQ multiplex PCR; TCRdb's version includes in-frame clones alone and lacks a portion of them. The profile shows over 10,000 clones, 85% to 95% of them singletons. Sequenced: PBMCs. The receptors were sampled from a human donor in good health.

The V call is TRBV6-1, the J call TRBJ1-3; 8 bases line up with TRBD1. This CDR3 contains 15 residues. V was pared by 5 bases and J by 7 bases, with 10 bases of the junction left unmatched. The V gene's germline CDR1 is MNHNS and CDR2 SASEGT. The CDR3 here is CASSTRQGTLNTIYF. CDR3 coding DNA: TGTGCCAGCAGTACCCGACAGGGGACGCTGAACACCATATATTTT.

The chain uses TRBV25-1 and TRBJ1-2; D is ambiguous. Germline V gene sequence: CDR1 MGHDK, CDR2 SYGVNS. The V gene lost 4 bases and the J gene lost 7 bases, with 13 bases spanning the gap. This CDR3 is built from 13 residues. This chain's CDR3 is CASSATGFLGYTF. In nucleotides, the CDR3 is TGTGCCAGCAGTGCTACGGGATTTCTTGGCTACACCTTC.

The V call is TRBV12-5, the J call TRBJ1-2, with D maybe TRBD1 (5 bases). CDR1 LGHNT and CDR2 FRNRAP come from the germline V gene. The CDR3 length is 13 residues. Trimming took off 6 bases at V and 7 bases at J, with 15 bases between the two ends. This CDR3 is CASGLTGGVGYTF. CDR3 bases: TGTGCTAGTGGCCTTACCGGGGGAGTTGGCTACACCTTC.

In its sample, this clone was seen once. This sequence joins TRBV5-4 and TRBJ1-1; TRBD1 is a possible D gene (6 bases). The CDR3 consists of 15 residues. Germline CDR1 is SGHNT and CDR2 is YYREEE (reference sequence). The germline V and J ends were trimmed by 4 bases and 2 bases, with 15 bases remaining between them. Written as DNA, the CDR3 is TGTGCCAGCAGCACTGCCGGGACACTTAACACTGAAGCTTTCTTT. This gives the protein CASSTAGTLNTEAFF.

The rearrangement joins TRBV4-2 to TRBJ2-1, with TRBD1 as a possible D gene (5 bases). This CDR3 has 15 amino acids. V lost 0 bases and J 8 bases, leaving 14 bases between the germline ends. Germline V gene data show CDR1 as LGHNA and CDR2 as YNFKEQ. The CDR3 loop reads CASSQEIWGRHEQFF. CDR3 nucleotides: TGTGCCAGCAGCCAAGAAATCTGGGGCCGCCATGAGCAGTTCTTC.

The CDR3 spells CASSLVGGDTEAFF. The DNA for the CDR3 is TGCGCCAGCAGCTTGGTGGGGGGTGACACTGAAGCTTTCTTT. The chain carries TRBV5-1 and TRBJ1-1, with D perhaps TRBD1 (5 bases). The length of the CDR3 is 14 residues. Germline V gene lookup returns CDR1 SGHRS and CDR2 YFSETQ. Trimming stripped 0 bases from V and 3 bases from J, with 9 bases between.

The chain uses TRBV23-1 and TRBJ1-1, with 12 bases lining up with TRBD1. TRBV23-1 is reported as an ORF; its role is uncertain. The CDR3 has 16 amino acids. After removal of 6 bases from V and 4 bases from J, the junction contained 9 bases not matched to a gene. The CDR3 DNA reads TGCGCCAGCAGCCACCCGGGACAGGGGGCAGGCACTGAAGCTTTCTTT. The encoded protein is CASSHPGQGAGTEAFF.

CDR3 protein: CASGKGALSYEQYF. The DNA for the CDR3 is TGTGCCAGCGGAAAGGGGGCTCTCTCCTACGAGCAGTACTTC. The chain links TRBV7-2 to TRBJ2-7; 7 positions match TRBD1. V gave up 8 bases and J gave up 0 bases; unmatched junction bases: 7. The CDR3 has 14 residues. The germline CDR1 and CDR2 sequences are SGHTA and FQGNSA. Variable domain in full (rest from reference TRBV7-2 and TRBJ2-7): GAGVSQSPSNKVTEKGKDVELRCDPISGHTALYWYRQSLGQGLEFLIYFQGNSAPDKSGLPSDRFSAERTGGSVSTLTIQRTQQEDSAVYLCASGKGALSYEQYFGPGTRLTVT.

V gene TRBV10-3 combines with J gene TRBJ1-3; D remains unclear. The CDR3 spans 13 residues. Germline CDR1 is ENHRY and CDR2 is SYGVKD. V lost 11 bases to trimming and J lost 0 bases, with 11 bases between them. The CDR3 reads CAASGVSGNTIYF. The DNA for the CDR3 is TGTGCCGCGTCGGGTGTCTCTGGAAACACCATATATTTT.